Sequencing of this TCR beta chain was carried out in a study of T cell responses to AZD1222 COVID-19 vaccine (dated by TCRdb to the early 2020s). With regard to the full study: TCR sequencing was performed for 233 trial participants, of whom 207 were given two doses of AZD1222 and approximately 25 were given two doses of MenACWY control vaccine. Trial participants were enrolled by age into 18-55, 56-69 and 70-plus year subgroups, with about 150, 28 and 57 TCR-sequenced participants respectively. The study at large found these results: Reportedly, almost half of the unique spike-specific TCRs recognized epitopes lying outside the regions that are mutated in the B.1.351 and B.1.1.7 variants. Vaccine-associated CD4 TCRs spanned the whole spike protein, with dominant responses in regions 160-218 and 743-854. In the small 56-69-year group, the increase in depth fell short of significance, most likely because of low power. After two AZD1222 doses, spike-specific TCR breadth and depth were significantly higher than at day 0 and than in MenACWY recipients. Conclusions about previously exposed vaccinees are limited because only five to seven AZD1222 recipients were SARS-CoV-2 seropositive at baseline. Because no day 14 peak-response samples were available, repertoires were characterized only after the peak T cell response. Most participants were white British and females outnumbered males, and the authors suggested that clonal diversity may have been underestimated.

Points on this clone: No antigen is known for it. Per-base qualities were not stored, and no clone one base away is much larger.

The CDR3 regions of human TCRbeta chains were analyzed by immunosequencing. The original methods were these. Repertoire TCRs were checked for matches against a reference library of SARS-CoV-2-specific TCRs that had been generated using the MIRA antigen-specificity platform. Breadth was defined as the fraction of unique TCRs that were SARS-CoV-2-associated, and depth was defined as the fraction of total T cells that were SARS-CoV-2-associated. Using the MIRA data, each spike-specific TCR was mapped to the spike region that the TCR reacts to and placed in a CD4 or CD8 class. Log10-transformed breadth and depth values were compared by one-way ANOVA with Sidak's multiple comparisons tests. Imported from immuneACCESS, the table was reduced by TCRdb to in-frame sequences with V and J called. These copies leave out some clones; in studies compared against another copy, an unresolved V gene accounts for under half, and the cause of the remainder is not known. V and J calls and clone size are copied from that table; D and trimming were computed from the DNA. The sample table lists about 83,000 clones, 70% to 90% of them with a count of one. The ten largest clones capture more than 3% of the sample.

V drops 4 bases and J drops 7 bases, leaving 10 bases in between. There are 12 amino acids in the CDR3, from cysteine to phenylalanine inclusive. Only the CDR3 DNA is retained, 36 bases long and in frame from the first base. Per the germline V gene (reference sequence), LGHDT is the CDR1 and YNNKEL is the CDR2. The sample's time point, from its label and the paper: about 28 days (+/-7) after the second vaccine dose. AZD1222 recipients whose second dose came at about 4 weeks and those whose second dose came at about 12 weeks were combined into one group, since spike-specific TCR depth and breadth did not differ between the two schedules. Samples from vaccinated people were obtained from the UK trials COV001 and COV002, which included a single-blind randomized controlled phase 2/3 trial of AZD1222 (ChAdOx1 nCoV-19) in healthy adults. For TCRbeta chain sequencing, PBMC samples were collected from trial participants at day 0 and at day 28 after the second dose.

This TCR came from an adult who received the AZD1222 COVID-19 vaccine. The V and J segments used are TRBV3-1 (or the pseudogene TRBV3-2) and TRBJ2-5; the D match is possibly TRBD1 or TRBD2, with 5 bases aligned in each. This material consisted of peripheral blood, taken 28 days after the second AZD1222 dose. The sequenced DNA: TGTGCCAGCAGCCTCGCTGGGGGGACCCAGTACTTC. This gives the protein CASSLAGGTQYF.